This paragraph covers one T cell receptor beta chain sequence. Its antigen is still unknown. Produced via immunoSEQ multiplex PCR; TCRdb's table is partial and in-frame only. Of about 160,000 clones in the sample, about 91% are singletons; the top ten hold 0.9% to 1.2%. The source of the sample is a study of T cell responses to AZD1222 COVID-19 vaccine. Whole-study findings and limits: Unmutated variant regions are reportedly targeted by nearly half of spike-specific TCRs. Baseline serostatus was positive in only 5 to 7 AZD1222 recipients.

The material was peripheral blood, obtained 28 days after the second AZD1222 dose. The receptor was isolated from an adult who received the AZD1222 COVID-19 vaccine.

The CDR3 region has the DNA TGTGCCAGTAGTATCGCGGGGGGCAATCAGCCCCAGCATTTT. Its protein product is CASSIAGGNQPQHF. The gene calls are TRBV19 and TRBJ1-5, with a tentative D call TRBD1 (5 bases). Germline CDR1 LNHDA, CDR2 SQIVND (reference sequence). V was cut by 3 bases and J by 2 bases, with 8 bases left in between. The length of the CDR3 is 14 residues. The entire variable domain, with the rest obtained from reference TRBV19 and TRBJ1-5, is as follows: DGGITQSPKYLFRKEGQNVTLSCEQNLNHDAMYWYRQDPGQGLRLIYYSQIVNDFQKGDIAEGYSVSREKKESFPLTVTSAQKNPTAFYLCASSIAGGNQPQHFGDGTRLSIL.